These 20 T cell receptor beta chains were all obtained from the same sample, sequenced in a study of early T cells in non-severe SARS-CoV-2 infection. TCRdb reanalysed the 5' RACE reads using MiXCR and keeps one entry per CDR3 protein. The table lists tens of thousands of distinct CDR3 sequences, about 11% of them singletons. Sample: whole blood. The receptors come from an adult who was a healthcare worker with PCR-confirmed SARS-CoV-2 infection or an uninfected control (not recorded which).

This clonotype has only a few counts. The chain is built from TRBV7-6 and TRBJ1-3; D is uncertain. The CDR3 loop spans 13 amino acids. Trimming stripped 4 bases from V and 2 bases from J, with 6 bases between. Germline values: CDR1 SGHVS, CDR2 FNYEAQ. DNA of the CDR3: TGTGCCAGCAGCTCCCCGACTGGAAACACCATATATTTT. This translates into CASSSPTGNTIYF.

This clonotype was picked up many times. The chain recombines TRBV6-2 or TRBV6-3 with TRBJ2-3; D may match TRBD1 or TRBD2 (5 bases each). The ends were cut back, 6 bases at V and 9 bases at J, with 25 bases in the middle. Per germline, CDR1 MNHEY and CDR2 SVGEGT. The CDR3 covers 16 residues. DNA of the CDR3: TGTGCCAGCAGCCTCCTCGGGGCAGGTGCAGTCGGAACGCAGTATTTT. Amino acid sequence: CASSLLGAGAVGTQYF.

Many counts were recorded for this clonotype. The J gene is TRBJ1-1, the V gene TRBV11-2; 7 bases map to TRBD1. CDR3 length: 16 amino acids. The V gene end was trimmed by 5 bases and the J gene end by 1 base; junction bases not matched to a gene: 10. In germline, CDR1 is SGHAT, CDR2 FQNNGV. Here the CDR3 reads CASSLMGGGRNTEAFF. The CDR3 bases are TGTGCCAGCAGCCTAATGGGAGGGGGCCGGAACACTGAAGCTTTCTTT.

This sequence joins TRBV29-1 and TRBJ2-3; 11 nucleotides agree with TRBD2. The V segment lost 4 bases and the J segment 6 bases; nucleotides outside the gene matches: 0. The CDR3 loop spans 12 amino acids. Germline V gene sequence: CDR1 SQVTM, CDR2 ANQGSEA. The CDR3 spells CSVGLAGDTQYF. CDR3 coding DNA: TGCAGCGTTGGACTAGCGGGGGATACGCAGTATTTT.

The chain uses TRBV9 and TRBJ2-1; 7 nucleotides agree with TRBD2. Germline V gives CDR1 SGDLS, CDR2 YYNGEE. This CDR3 contains 14 residues. Trimming at V came to 4 bases and at J to 9 bases, leaving 10 bases not matched to a gene. The CDR3 loop reads CASSPLWRETEQFF. The CDR3 DNA reads as TGTGCCAGCAGCCCACTATGGCGGGAGACTGAGCAGTTCTTC. Complete variable domain (other parts from reference TRBV9 and TRBJ2-1): DSGVTQTPKHLITATGQRVTLRCSPRSGDLSVYWYQQSLDQGLQFLIQYYNGEERAKGNILERFSAQQFPDLHSELNLSSLELGDSALYFCASSPLWRETEQFFGPGTRLTVL.

This clonotype was picked up many times. The chain uses TRBV6-5 and TRBJ2-7; 8 bases fit TRBD2. Unmatched junction bases numbered 10, after V lost 5 bases and J lost 4 bases. There are 15 residues in the CDR3. CDR1 MNHEY and CDR2 SVGAGI come from the germline V gene. The CDR3 spells CASSQRAAGGYEQYF. The DNA for the CDR3 is TGTGCCAGCAGTCAAAGGGCGGCGGGGGGTTACGAGCAGTACTTC.

This clonotype has a count of ten or more. This sequence joins TRBV18 and TRBJ2-7; 12 nucleotides align to TRBD1. Per the germline V gene, CDR1 is KGHSH and CDR2 is LQKENI. The V gene end was trimmed by 0 bases and the J gene end by 6 bases; junction bases not matched to a gene: 9. CDR3 length: 17 amino acids. CDR3 nucleotide sequence: TGTGCCAGCTCACCACCGGGGACAGGGGGCTCGACTGTCGAGCAGTACTTC. Its protein is CASSPPGTGGSTVEQYF.

The V gene is TRBV7-2, the J gene TRBJ2-7; D may be TRBD1 (5 bases). CDR1 SGHTA and CDR2 FQGNSA come from the germline V gene. This CDR3 contains 15 residues. Trimming left V 1 base short and J 4 bases short, with 14 bases between. The CDR3 protein is CASSLGAHRSYEQYF. CDR3 DNA: TGTGCCAGCAGCTTAGGGGCCCACAGGTCTTACGAGCAGTACTTC.

This chain uses TRBV13 with TRBJ2-7; 8 positions agree with TRBD2. V shed 2 bases, J shed 5 bases, and the junction held 11 bases outside the gene matches. The germline V gene encodes CDR1 PRHDT and CDR2 FYEKMQ (reference sequence). The CDR3 runs 16 residues. The DNA for the CDR3 is TGTGCCAGCAGCTTAAGGGTCCGGGAGGGCCACGACGAGCAGTACTTC. Its translation: CASSLRVREGHDEQYF.

This clonotype was detected a few times. V and J are TRBV5-4 and TRBJ2-3, with 7 bases fitting TRBD1. J gave up 2 bases and V 1 base, and 7 bases lay outside the gene matches. The length of the CDR3 is 16 residues. The germline CDR1 and CDR2 sequences are SGHNT and YYREEE (reference sequence). Here the CDR3 DNA reads TGTGCCAGCAGCTTGCTAGGGACAGCCTACACAGATACGCAGTATTTT. It translates to CASSLLGTAYTDTQYF.

In its sample, this clonotype was seen once. The V call is TRBV29-1, the J call TRBJ2-3; D gene unclear. CDR1 is SQVTM and CDR2 is ANQGSEA in the germline V gene. Trimming removed 7 bases at V and 1 base at J, with 9 bases between. The CDR3 consists of 12 residues. This chain's CDR3 is CSEFDGTDTQYF. The CDR3 DNA reads TGCAGCGAATTCGATGGCACAGATACGCAGTATTTT.

Turning to this clonotype: A much larger clone lies one base from this, so it may be a read error. The gene calls are TRBV7-9 and TRBJ2-7; D remains unclear. Trimming removed 8 bases from V and 2 bases from J, with 13 bases in between. This CDR3 spans 13 amino acids. CDR1 is SEHNR, CDR2 FQNEAQ, per germline (reference sequence). The CDR3 bases are TGTGCCAGCGGCCGGGTCCTCACCTACGAGCAGTACTTC. It encodes CASGRVLTYEQYF.

V and J are TRBV5-6 and TRBJ2-1, with 10 bases matching TRBD1. In germline, CDR1 is SGHDT, CDR2 YYEEEE. V lost 5 bases and J lost 1; bases outside the gene matches: 0. The CDR3 consists of 14 residues. CDR3 coding DNA: TGTGCCAGCAGGGGACAGGGGTCCTACAATGAGCAGTTCTTC. Translated: CASRGQGSYNEQFF.

This clonotype occurred many times. The chain links TRBV6-1 to TRBJ1-1, with D unclear. This CDR3 has 14 residues. From germline, CDR1 is MNHNS and CDR2 SASEGT. Trimming left V 4 bases short and J 0 bases short, with 9 bases between. In DNA form, the CDR3 reads TGTGCCAGCAGTGTAAAATTCTTGAACACTGAAGCTTTCTTT. It codes for CASSVKFLNTEAFF.

This clonotype appeared many times. This rearrangement joins TRBV7-9 to TRBJ1-4, with D perhaps matching TRBD1 (5 bases). The CDR3 has 13 residues. From germline, CDR1 is SEHNR and CDR2 FQNEAQ (reference sequence). Between the trimmed V and J ends, which lost 10 bases and 6 bases, there was a span of 15 bases. The CDR3 DNA is TGTGCCACCGCCAGGGACCAACATGAAAAACTGTTTTTT. It codes for CATARDQHEKLFF.

The V gene is TRBV9, the J gene TRBJ1-1; TRBD1 is a possible D gene (6 bases). Trimming removed 2 bases from V and 0 bases from J, with 8 bases in between. The CDR3 has 14 amino acids. Germline CDR1 reads SGDLS; CDR2 reads YYNGEE. The CDR3 bases are TGTGCCAGCAGCGTGGGACACTTGAACACTGAAGCTTTCTTT. Its translation is CASSVGHLNTEAFF.

This clonotype was recorded at least ten times. The chain employs TRBV29-1 and TRBJ2-3; 8 nucleotides line up with TRBD2. Germline CDR1 is SQVTM and CDR2 is ANQGSEA. CDR3 length: 13 amino acids. Germline trimming cut 7 bases from V and 3 bases from J; bases unmatched to any gene: 6. CDR3 coding DNA: TGCAGCGCAAAGGCGGGAGGAACAGATACGCAGTATTTT. Residues: CSAKAGGTDTQYF.

The V and J genes are TRBV10-3 and TRBJ2-2; 10 bases map to TRBD2. CDR1 ENHRY and CDR2 SYGVKD come from the germline V gene. The CDR3 contains 15 residues. Unmatched junction bases numbered 3, after V lost 6 bases and J lost 2 bases. CDR3 in amino acids: CAIRPSGSNTGELFF. CDR3 sequence (DNA): TGTGCCATCAGACCTAGCGGGAGCAACACCGGGGAGCTGTTTTTT.

This clonotype came up many times. The chain has TRBV20-1 and TRBJ2-3; tentatively, D is TRBD1 (6 bases). The CDR3 spans 14 residues. Deletions cut 1 base from V and 3 bases from J, with 11 bases between. Germline assignment: CDR1 DFQATT and CDR2 SNEGSKA (reference sequence). The CDR3 loop is CSARATGSTDTQYF. The CDR3 bases are TGCAGTGCTAGAGCTACAGGGTCGACAGATACGCAGTATTTT.

The CDR3 DNA sequence: TGTGCCAGCAGCCCTAGCGGGGCCAGCTCCTACAATGAGCAGTTCTTC. Encoded protein: CASSPSGASSYNEQFF. The chain links TRBV12-3 or TRBV12-4 to TRBJ2-1; 9 bases fit TRBD2. CDR3 length equals 16 residues. After removal of 6 bases from V and 0 bases from J, the junction contained 6 bases not matched to a gene.